This T cell receptor (beta chain) is drawn from a study of blood T cell repertoires in COVID-19. Original methodology: Estimated nucleated cell counts came from reference gene primer amplification. Assay: immunoSEQ multiplex PCR; the TCRdb copy retains only in-frame clones and omits some. V, J and clone size are taken as reported in that table, and D and trimming were inferred from the DNA itself. Counted here are roughly 190,000 clones, about 88% occurring once; the ten biggest clones make up roughly 5.6%. The CDR3 is 14 amino acids. CDR1 SGHAT and CDR2 FQNNGV come from the germline V gene. V was shortened by 1 base and J by 4 bases, with 10 bases between the two germline ends.

This receptor was obtained from a middle-aged woman who had recovered from COVID-19. The sequenced material came from peripheral blood. The chain combines TRBV11-2 with TRBJ1-1; D may be TRBD1 (6 bases). The CDR3 loop reads CASSLGTETTEAFF. The CDR3 region has the DNA TGTGCCAGCAGCTTAGGGACAGAGACCACTGAAGCTTTCTTT.